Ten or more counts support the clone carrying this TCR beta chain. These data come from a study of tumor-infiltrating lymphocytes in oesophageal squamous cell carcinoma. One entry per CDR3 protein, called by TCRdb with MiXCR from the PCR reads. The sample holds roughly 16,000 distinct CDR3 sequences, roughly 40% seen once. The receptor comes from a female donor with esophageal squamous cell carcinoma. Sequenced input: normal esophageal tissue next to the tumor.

As DNA, the CDR3 is TGTGCCAGCACCTGGACCCCCTCCTACAATGAGCAGTTCTTC. As protein: CASTWTPSYNEQFF. This chain connects TRBV5-4 to TRBJ2-1; no firm D call. V lost 6 bases and J 0 bases, leaving 10 bases between the germline ends. Germline V gene lookup returns CDR1 SGHNT and CDR2 YYREEE (reference sequence). This CDR3 is 14 amino acids long.